Below, 8 T cell receptor beta chains from the same sample are listed, as sequenced in a study of blood T cell repertoires in COVID-19. Only in-frame clones appear in the TCRdb table, and some are missing; sequencing was by immunoSEQ multiplex PCR. The sample has fewer than 400,000 clones, 89% seen once. Sequences were obtained from PBMCs or T cells enriched from blood (not recorded which). The receptor source for this set is a man between 60 and 75 years old who had recovered from COVID-19.

The chain combines TRBV2 with TRBJ2-3; 12 bases agree with TRBD1. J was trimmed by 6 bases and V by 10 bases; bases with no gene match: 5. Germline V gives CDR1 SNHLY, CDR2 FYNNEI. This CDR3 comprises 13 residues. The CDR3, as DNA: TGTGCCACCCGGGACAGGGGGCCCGATACGCAGTATTTT. Residues: CATRDRGPDTQYF.

This chain connects TRBV16 to TRBJ2-1, with D possibly being TRBD2 (5 bases). V lost 0 bases, J lost 10 bases, and 7 bases lay in between. Germline V CDR1 and CDR2: KGHSY, FQNENV. The CDR3 covers 12 residues. The CDR3 spells CASSQSTGEQFF. In DNA form, the CDR3 reads TGTGCCAGCAGCCAATCAACGGGGGAGCAGTTCTTC.

The V and J genes are TRBV5-1 and TRBJ2-1, with 13 bases lining up with TRBD2. The CDR3 is 16 amino acids. The V gene end was trimmed by 6 bases and the J gene end by 8 bases; junction bases not matched to a gene: 11. Germline lookup yields CDR1 SGHRS and CDR2 YFSETQ. The CDR3 region has the DNA TGCGCCAGCACCGGGGGCGGACTAGCGGGAGTTTATGAGCAGTTCTTC. Translating gives CASTGGGLAGVYEQFF.

This chain joins TRBV6-5 and TRBJ2-2; unclear D gene. V dropped 7 bases and J dropped 5 bases, with 14 bases sitting between them. This CDR3 region has 14 residues. Germline V gives CDR1 MNHEY, CDR2 SVGAGI. Written as DNA, the CDR3 is TGTGCCAGCAAATCCGATGAACGGACCGGGGAGCTGTTTTTT. It encodes CASKSDERTGELFF.

This clone occurred once. This CDR3 is also generated by other DNA sequences in the sample. The chain recombines TRBV18 with TRBJ2-7, with a weak D call TRBD1 (5 bases). V was clipped by 2 bases and J by 0 bases, with 5 bases between them. The CDR3 is 13 amino acids. From germline, CDR1 is KGHSH and CDR2 LQKENI. The CDR3: CASSPRGSYEQYF. The CDR3 DNA sequence: TGTGCCAGCTCACCAAGGGGCTCCTACGAGCAGTACTTC. The full variable domain, rest sourced from reference TRBV18 and TRBJ2-7, is NAGVMQNPRHLVRRRGQEARLRCSPMKGHSHVYWYRQLPEEGLKFMVYLQKENIIDESGMPKERFSAEFPKEGPSILRIQQVVRGDSAAYFCASSPRGSYEQYFGPGTRLTVT.

This chain links TRBV27 with TRBJ2-7, with TRBD1 as a possible D gene (5 bases). This CDR3 region has 14 residues. With 5 bases removed from V and 3 bases from J, the gap between germline ends came to 14 bases. Germline-derived CDR1 and CDR2 are MNHEY and SMNVEV (reference sequence). The CDR3 sequence is CASSPQGPFYEQYF. The CDR3 DNA is TGTGCCAGCAGTCCTCAGGGCCCCTTCTACGAGCAGTACTTC.

The chain uses TRBV10-1 and TRBJ1-1; 9 nucleotides agree with TRBD1. The germline V gene has CDR1 WNHNN and CDR2 SYGVQD (reference sequence). The CDR3 contains 13 residues. J was trimmed by 3 bases and V by 6 bases; bases with no gene match: 2. CDR3 nucleotides: TGCGCCAGCAGCGGGGACAGGGACACTGAAGCTTTCTTT. As protein: CASSGDRDTEAFF.

This clone was found a few times. The chain recombines TRBV15 with TRBJ2-7; 10 bases map to TRBD2. Germline values: CDR1 LNHNV, CDR2 YYDKDF (reference sequence). The trim removed 2 bases at V and 4 bases at J, leaving 5 bases unmatched. CDR3 length: 15 amino acids. The CDR3 DNA sequence: TGTGCCACCAGCAGACTAGCGGGAGATAGTTACGAGCAGTACTTC. It codes for CATSRLAGDSYEQYF.